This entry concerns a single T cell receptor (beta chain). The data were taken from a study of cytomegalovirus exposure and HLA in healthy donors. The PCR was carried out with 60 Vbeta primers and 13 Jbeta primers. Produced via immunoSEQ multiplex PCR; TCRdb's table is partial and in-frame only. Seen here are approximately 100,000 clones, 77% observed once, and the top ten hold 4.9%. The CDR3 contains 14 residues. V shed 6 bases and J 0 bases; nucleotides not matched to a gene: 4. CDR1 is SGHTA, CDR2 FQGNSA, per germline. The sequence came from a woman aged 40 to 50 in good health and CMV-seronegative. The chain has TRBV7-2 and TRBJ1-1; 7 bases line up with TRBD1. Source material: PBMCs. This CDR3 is CASRAGTVNTEAFF. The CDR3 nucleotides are TGTGCCAGCAGGGCCGGGACAGTGAACACTGAAGCTTTCTTT.